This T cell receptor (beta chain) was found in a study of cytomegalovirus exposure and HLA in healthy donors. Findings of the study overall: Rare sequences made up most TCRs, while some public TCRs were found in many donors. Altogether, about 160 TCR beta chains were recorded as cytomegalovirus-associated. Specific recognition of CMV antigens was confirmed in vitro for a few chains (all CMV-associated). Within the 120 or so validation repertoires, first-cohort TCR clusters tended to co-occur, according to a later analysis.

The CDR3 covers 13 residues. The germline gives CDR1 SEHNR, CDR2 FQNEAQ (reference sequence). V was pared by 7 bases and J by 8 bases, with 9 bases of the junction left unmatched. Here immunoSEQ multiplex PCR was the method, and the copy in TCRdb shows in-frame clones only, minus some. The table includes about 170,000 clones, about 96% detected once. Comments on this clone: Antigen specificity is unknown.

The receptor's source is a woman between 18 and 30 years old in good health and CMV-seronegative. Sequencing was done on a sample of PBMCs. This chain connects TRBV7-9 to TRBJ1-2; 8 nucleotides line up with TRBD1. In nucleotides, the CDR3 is TGTGCCAGCACCGGACAGGGTGAGGCCGGCTACACCTTC. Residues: CASTGQGEAGYTF.